The next 25 T cell receptor beta chains were all read from a single sample in a study of T cell responses to AZD1222 COVID-19 vaccine. Generated by immunoSEQ multiplex PCR, the TCRdb table keeps only in-frame clones and is missing some. The repertoire consists of 200,000 or so clones, with 94% occurring once and the leading ten covering about 9.2%. This specimen consisted of peripheral blood, obtained on day 0 of AZD1222 vaccination. These receptors all come from an adult in good health.

V is TRBV6-5 and J is TRBJ1-2; no clear D. The V and J ends lost 5 bases and 13 bases respectively, with 23 bases between them. The CDR3 loop spans 14 amino acids. CDR1 is MNHEY and CDR2 is SVGAGI in the germline V gene. The CDR3 is CASSPYVPFPSITF. In DNA, the CDR3 is TGTGCCAGCAGTCCATATGTGCCTTTCCCTAGTATCACCTTC.

The chain couples TRBV9 to TRBJ2-2; possible D gene TRBD1, 5 bases. Germline V gives CDR1 SGDLS, CDR2 YYNGEE. The length of the CDR3 is 16 residues. Trimming pared 0 bases from V and 7 bases from J, leaving 16 bases between. The CDR3 sequence: CASSVEMWQGIGELFF. The CDR3 DNA follows: TGTGCCAGCAGCGTAGAAATGTGGCAGGGAATCGGGGAGCTGTTTTTT. Full variable domain (remainder filled in from reference TRBV9 and TRBJ2-2): DSGVTQTPKHLITATGQRVTLRCSPRSGDLSVYWYQQSLDQGLQFLIQYYNGEERAKGNILERFSAQQFPDLHSELNLSSLELGDSALYFCASSVEMWQGIGELFFGEGSRLTVL.

The chain links TRBV6-5 to TRBJ2-1; D call uncertain. The germline V and J ends were trimmed by 7 bases and 10 bases, with 17 bases remaining between them. This CDR3 is built from 13 residues. The germline gives CDR1 MNHEY, CDR2 SVGAGI. CDR3 protein: CASKSSGEGEQFF. The CDR3 DNA reads TGTGCCAGCAAGTCGTCCGGCGAAGGGGAGCAGTTCTTC.

The chain employs TRBV7-9 and TRBJ2-1; TRBD2 aligns across 8 bases. CDR1 and CDR2 from the germline V gene are SEHNR and FQNEAQ (reference sequence). V was clipped by 5 bases and J by 6 bases; unmatched bases: 21. There are 19 residues in the CDR3. CDR3 loop: CASSPRTGGLSSKRNEQFF. CDR3 coding DNA: TGTGCCAGCAGCCCACGTACGGGGGGGCTATCTTCTAAACGCAATGAGCAGTTCTTC.

V gene TRBV11-3 combines with J gene TRBJ2-7, with no clear D. CDR1 and CDR2 from the germline V gene are SGHNT and YENEEA. The CDR3 spans 13 residues. V was clipped by 0 bases and J by 2 bases, with 5 bases between them. The CDR3 sequence is CASSLDSTYEQYF. The CDR3 nucleotides read TGTGCCAGCAGCTTAGACAGCACCTACGAGCAGTACTTC. The complete variable domain, with remaining parts taken from reference TRBV11-3 and TRBJ2-7, reads EAGVVQSPRYKIIEKKQPVAFWCNPISGHNTLYWYLQNLGQGPELLIRYENEEAVDDSQLPKDRFSAERLKGVDSTLKIQPAELGDSAVYLCASSLDSTYEQYFGPGTRLTVT.

The J gene is TRBJ2-1, the V gene TRBV10-1; 7 bases are shared with TRBD1. Germline V CDR1 and CDR2: WNHNN, SYGVQD (reference sequence). V dropped 6 bases and J dropped 14; count of bases not matched to a gene: 16. This CDR3 spans 14 amino acids. The CDR3 reads CASSESRGGTGEFF. The DNA for the CDR3 is TGCGCCAGCAGCGAAAGCAGGGGTGGTACAGGGGAGTTCTTC.

The chain joins TRBV29-1 to TRBJ1-1, with D maybe TRBD1 (5 bases). V was trimmed by 4 bases and J by 2 bases, leaving 8 bases between them. Germline V gene lookup returns CDR1 SQVTM and CDR2 ANQGSEA. This CDR3 has 12 amino acids. This CDR3 is CSVARVNTEAFF. The CDR3 region has the DNA TGCAGCGTTGCCAGGGTAAACACTGAAGCTTTCTTT.

V and J are TRBV4-2 and TRBJ2-7, with D possibly being TRBD1 (6 bases). This CDR3 region has 17 residues. CDR1 is LGHNA, CDR2 YNFKEQ, per germline. Trimming removed 0 bases at V and 0 bases at J, with 15 bases between. CDR3 sequence (DNA): TGTGCCAGCAGCCAAGATTGGGGGACAACCCGCTCCTACGAGCAGTACTTC. Its translation is CASSQDWGTTRSYEQYF.

This clone was detected only once. This chain uses TRBV9 with TRBJ2-1, with 8 bases fitting TRBD2. Per germline, CDR1 SGDLS and CDR2 YYNGEE. The CDR3 sequence is 17 residues long. Germline trimming cut 3 bases from V and 7 bases from J; bases unmatched to any gene: 15. The CDR3 nucleotides read TGTGCCAGCAGCGGTAGGGCTTCAGCGGGGGCTAGGAATGAGCAGTTCTTC. It encodes CASSGRASAGARNEQFF.

This clone was found a few times. The chain employs TRBV6-5 and TRBJ1-5; D might be TRBD1 (5 bases). CDR3 length: 14 residues. Trimming cost V 6 bases and J 10 bases, with 19 bases left between them. CDR1 is MNHEY and CDR2 is SVGAGI in the germline V gene. CDR3 in amino acids: CASRQQGPVNPQHF. CDR3 in DNA: TGTGCCAGCAGACAGCAGGGTCCTGTTAATCCCCAGCATTTT.

This chain connects TRBV5-3 to TRBJ2-2; 10 bases are shared with TRBD2. TRBV5-3 is an open reading frame whose function is uncertain. There are 18 residues in the CDR3. The J segment lost 8 bases and the V segment lost 3 bases, leaving 16 bases of the junction unmatched. In nucleotides, the CDR3 is TGTGCCAGAAGCTCTGCCCTCCTTCTAGCGGGAGTTAGGGGGGAGCTGTTTTTT. As protein: CARSSALLLAGVRGELFF.

The chain couples TRBV20-1 to TRBJ2-3; 7 bases are a match to TRBD1. The CDR3 loop spans 14 amino acids. From germline, CDR1 is DFQATT and CDR2 SNEGSKA (reference sequence). With 3 bases clipped from V and 2 bases from J, the junction kept 5 bases outside the gene matches. For the CDR3, the DNA is TGCAGTGCTAGTCGGACAGGCCTCACAGATACGCAGTATTTT. The encoded protein is CSASRTGLTDTQYF.

This chain uses TRBV19 with TRBJ2-2; D is ambiguous. This CDR3 is 15 amino acids long. Germline values: CDR1 LNHDA, CDR2 SQIVND (reference sequence). V dropped 1 base and J dropped 1 base, with 7 bases sitting between them. The CDR3 DNA is TGTGCCAGTAGTATAGTCCCTGAGAACACCGGGGAGCTGTTTTTT. This codes for CASSIVPENTGELFF.

The CDR3 bases are TGTGCCAGCAGCTTAGCGGACAGTCCGACCTACGAGCAGTACTTC. This gives the protein CASSLADSPTYEQYF. The rearrangement links TRBV7-9 to TRBJ2-7; a possible D gene is TRBD1 (6 bases). The CDR3 is 15 amino acids. The ends were cut back, 0 bases at V and 2 bases at J, with 11 bases in the middle. Germline assignment: CDR1 SEHNR and CDR2 FQNEAQ (reference sequence).

The chain couples TRBV4-1 to TRBJ2-4, with 7 nucleotides matching TRBD1. CDR3 length: 13 amino acids. V shed 11 bases, J shed 3 bases, and the junction held 7 bases outside the gene matches. Per the germline V gene, CDR1 is MGHRA and CDR2 is YSYEKL. The CDR3 spells CARLRDSKNIQYF. In nucleotides, the CDR3 is TGCGCCCGCCTCCGGGACAGCAAAAACATTCAGTACTTC.

The chain combines TRBV5-1 with TRBJ1-1, with 7 bases fitting TRBD1. The CDR3 is 14 amino acids. CDR1 SGHRS and CDR2 YFSETQ come from the germline V gene. Trimming cost V 6 bases and J 3 bases; bases outside gene matches: 8. The CDR3 region is CASTDRWRDTEAFF. The CDR3 DNA is TGCGCCAGCACGGACAGGTGGAGAGACACTGAAGCTTTCTTT.

The CDR3 coding sequence is TGTGCCAGCAGACCGCCGGGACTAGCGTGGAATGAGCAGTTCTTC. This encodes CASRPPGLAWNEQFF. The rearrangement joins TRBV11-2 to TRBJ2-1, with 10 bases identical to TRBD2. Germline trimming cut 6 bases from V and 7 bases from J; bases unmatched to any gene: 9. The CDR3 consists of 15 residues. CDR1 and CDR2 from the germline V gene are SGHAT and FQNNGV.

This chain's CDR3 is CASSFGGSNTGELFF. The DNA for the CDR3 is TGCGCCAGCAGCTTCGGCGGATCGAACACCGGGGAGCTGTTTTTT. This chain joins TRBV5-1 and TRBJ2-2; no definite D call. The V and J ends lost 2 bases and 0 bases respectively, with 8 bases between them. Germline CDR1 and CDR2: SGHRS and YFSETQ. The CDR3 sequence is 15 residues long. Full variable domain (rest looked up from reference TRBV5-1 and TRBJ2-2): KAGVTQTPRYLIKTRGQQVTLSCSPISGHRSVSWYQQTPGQGLQFLFEYFSETQRNKGNFPGRFSGRQFSNSRSEMNVSTLELGDSALYLCASSFGGSNTGELFFGEGSRLTVL.

V gene TRBV2 combines with J gene TRBJ2-5; 7 bases are shared with TRBD2. The germline gives CDR1 SNHLY, CDR2 FYNNEI. The CDR3 runs to 14 residues. Trimming removed 6 bases from V and 6 bases from J; junction bases left unmatched: 10. In DNA form, the CDR3 reads TGTGCCAGCAGCGGGGGAGCGGGACGGAAGACCCAGTACTTC. Translated, it gives CASSGGAGRKTQYF.

The gene calls are TRBV3-1 (or the pseudogene TRBV3-2) and TRBJ2-7, with D uncertain. Germline CDR1 is LGHDT and CDR2 is YNNKEL (reference sequence). V lost 1 base and J 4 bases, leaving 14 bases between the germline ends. This CDR3 has 15 residues. Written as DNA, the CDR3 is TGTGCCAGCAGCCAAGGGTCGGGCCAGCGTTACGAGCAGTACTTC. Amino acid sequence: CASSQGSGQRYEQYF.

The chain uses TRBV19 and TRBJ2-3, with 16 bases lining up with TRBD2. Germline CDR1 LNHDA, CDR2 SQIVND (reference sequence). The CDR3 has 17 residues. Losses at the gene ends were 5 bases for V and 4 bases for J; bases not matched to a gene: 6. The CDR3 loop is CASSPGLAGGPADTQYF. The CDR3 DNA reads as TGTGCCAGTAGTCCGGGACTAGCGGGAGGGCCGGCAGATACGCAGTATTTT.

V gene TRBV28 combines with J gene TRBJ1-2; possibly TRBD1 for D (6 bases). Germline lookup yields CDR1 MDHEN and CDR2 SYDVKM. The V end lost 3 bases, the J end lost 0 bases, and 11 bases lay between the germline ends. This CDR3 contains 15 residues. The CDR3 nucleotides read TGTGCCAGCAGTTTCCCAGGGACACCTAACTATGGCTACACCTTC. Its translation is CASSFPGTPNYGYTF.

The CDR3 DNA is TGCGCCAGCAGCTTGGGGGACAGGGACCATTCACCCCTCCACTTT. Its translation is CASSLGDRDHSPLHF. The gene calls are TRBV5-1 and TRBJ1-6, with 9 bases identical to TRBD1. The CDR3 length is 15 residues. CDR1 and CDR2 (germline): SGHRS, YFSETQ. Trimming took 0 bases from V and 8 from J; bases not matched to a gene: 3. The full variable domain, completed using reference TRBV5-1 and TRBJ1-6, is KAGVTQTPRYLIKTRGQQVTLSCSPISGHRSVSWYQQTPGQGLQFLFEYFSETQRNKGNFPGRFSGRQFSNSRSEMNVSTLELGDSALYLCASSLGDRDHSPLHFGNGTRLTVT.

The chain combines TRBV29-1 with TRBJ1-1; TRBD1 aligns across 7 bases. Germline trimming cut 2 bases from V and 5 bases from J; bases unmatched to any gene: 5. The CDR3 has 13 residues. Germline V CDR1 and CDR2: SQVTM, ANQGSEA. The CDR3 DNA sequence: TGCAGCGTTGAAAAGGGGGACAGAACTGAAGCTTTCTTT. It specifies CSVEKGDRTEAFF.

This rearrangement joins TRBV14 to TRBJ2-5, with D perhaps TRBD1 (5 bases). There are 16 residues in the CDR3. Trimming took 1 base from V and 1 from J, leaving 13 bases between them. From germline, CDR1 is SGHDN and CDR2 FVKESK. CDR3 sequence: CASSQAYTGSQETQYF. The DNA of the CDR3 is TGTGCCAGCAGCCAAGCCTACACAGGTTCCCAAGAGACCCAGTACTTC.